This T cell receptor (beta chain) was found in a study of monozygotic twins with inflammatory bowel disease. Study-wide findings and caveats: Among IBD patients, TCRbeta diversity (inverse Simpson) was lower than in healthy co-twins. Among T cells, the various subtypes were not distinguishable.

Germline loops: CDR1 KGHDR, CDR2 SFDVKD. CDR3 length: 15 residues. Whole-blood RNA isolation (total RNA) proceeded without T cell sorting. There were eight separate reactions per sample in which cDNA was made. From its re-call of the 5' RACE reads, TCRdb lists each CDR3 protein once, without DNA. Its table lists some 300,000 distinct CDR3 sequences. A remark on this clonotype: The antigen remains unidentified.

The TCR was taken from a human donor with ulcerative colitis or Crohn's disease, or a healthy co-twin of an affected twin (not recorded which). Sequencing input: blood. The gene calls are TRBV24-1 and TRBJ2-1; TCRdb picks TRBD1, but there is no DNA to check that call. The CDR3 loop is CATRGTGFSYNEQFF.